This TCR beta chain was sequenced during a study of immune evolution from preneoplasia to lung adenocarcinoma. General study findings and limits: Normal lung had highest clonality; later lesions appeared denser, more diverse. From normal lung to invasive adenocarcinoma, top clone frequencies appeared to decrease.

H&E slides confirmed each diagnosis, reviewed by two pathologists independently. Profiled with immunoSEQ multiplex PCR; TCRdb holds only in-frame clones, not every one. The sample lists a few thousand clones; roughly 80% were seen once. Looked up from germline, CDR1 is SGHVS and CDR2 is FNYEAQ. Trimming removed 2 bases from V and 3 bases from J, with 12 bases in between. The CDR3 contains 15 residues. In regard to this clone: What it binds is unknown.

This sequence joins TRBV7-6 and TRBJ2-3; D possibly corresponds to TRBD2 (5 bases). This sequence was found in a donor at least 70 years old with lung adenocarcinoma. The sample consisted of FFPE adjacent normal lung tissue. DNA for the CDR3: TGTGCCAGCAGCTTACAGACGGGAAGAACAGATACGCAGTATTTT. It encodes CASSLQTGRTDTQYF.